This TCR beta chain was retrieved from a study of T cell responses to AZD1222 COVID-19 vaccine. With respect to this clone: Antigen unknown.

Findings and limits, study-wide: Clonal diversity may have been underestimated, and the donors were mostly white British, with more females than males.

Clones were read by immunoSEQ multiplex PCR, and TCRdb kept only the in-frame ones, dropping some. The sample includes 75,000 to 90,000 clones, 90% of them seen just once. Germline V gene data show CDR1 as SGHAT and CDR2 as FQNNGV. Trimming removed 7 bases from V and 1 base from J; junction bases left unmatched: 12. The CDR3 consists of 16 residues. The TCR was taken from an adult in good health. The chain has TRBV11-2 and TRBJ2-5; TRBD2 aligns across 7 bases. The starting material was peripheral blood, obtained on day 0 of AZD1222 vaccination. CDR3 coding DNA: TGTGCCAGCACCCTAGGATTGGGGGGGGGCCAAGAGACCCAGTACTTC. Amino acids: CASTLGLGGGQETQYF.